These 15 T cell receptor beta chains share one sample of origin, sequenced in a study of CD8 T cells in Susac syndrome. When the RNA was reverse transcribed, random hexamers were used with an input of about 0.45 to 1 ug. TCRdb reprocessed the immunoSEQ multiplex PCR reads via MiXCR and lists one record per CDR3 protein. The sample carries more than 90,000 distinct CDR3 sequences, around 94% recorded once. The sequencing input was CD4+ T cells from PBMCs. The receptor set was obtained from a human donor with multiple sclerosis.

The sample holds a few counts of this clonotype. V usage is TRBV30 and J usage is TRBJ2-3; 11 bases are shared with TRBD2. Trimming at V came to 2 bases and at J to 0 bases, leaving 4 bases not matched to a gene. CDR1 is GTSNPN, CDR2 SVGIG, per germline (reference sequence). CDR3 length equals 16 residues. CDR3 sequence (DNA): TGTGCCTGGAGTAGGAGACTAGCGGGGAGCACAGATACGCAGTATTTT. The encoded protein is CAWSRRLAGSTDTQYF.

This chain uses TRBV20-1 with TRBJ2-7; the match to TRBD1 covers 7 bases. Germline lookup yields CDR1 DFQATT and CDR2 SNEGSKA (reference sequence). V trimming: 5 bases; J trimming: 1 base; junction bases outside the gene matches: 8. The CDR3 covers 14 residues. This CDR3 is CSALDRPISYEQYF. In DNA form, the CDR3 reads TGCAGTGCTCTGGACAGGCCTATTTCCTACGAGCAGTACTTC.

The chain recombines TRBV4-3 with TRBJ1-4; D remains ambiguous. Trimming removed 0 bases at V and 1 base at J, with 6 bases between. Germline assignment: CDR1 LGHNA and CDR2 YSLEER. The CDR3 covers 15 residues. Written as DNA, the CDR3 is TGCGCCAGCAGCCAAGATCCGGGAACTAATGAAAAACTGTTTTTT. This encodes CASSQDPGTNEKLFF.

The CDR3, as DNA: TGTGCCAGCAGCTTGTTCAGCGGAGAGACCCAGTACTTC. This codes for CASSLFSGETQYF. The chain recombines TRBV5-4 with TRBJ2-5; the D gene is possibly TRBD2 (5 bases). V gave up 1 base and J gave up 4 bases, with 8 bases separating them. Germline CDR1 SGHNT, CDR2 YYREEE (reference sequence). This CDR3 is 13 amino acids long.

The gene calls are TRBV12-3 or TRBV12-4 and TRBJ2-3; 12 bases align to TRBD2. The CDR3 length is 14 residues. V lost 8 bases, J lost 4 bases, and 4 bases stayed unmatched. CDR3 loop: CASWTSGTPDTQYF. The CDR3 nucleotides read TGTGCCAGCTGGACTAGCGGGACCCCAGATACGCAGTATTTT.

The rearrangement links TRBV11-1 to TRBJ2-5; TRBD2 matches at 8 bases. This CDR3 spans 15 amino acids. CDR1 SGHAT and CDR2 FQDESV come from the germline V gene (reference sequence). With 5 bases clipped from V and 0 bases from J, the junction kept 5 bases outside the gene matches. The CDR3 DNA sequence: TGTGCCAGCAGCAGGACTAGCACAAACCAAGAGACCCAGTACTTC. Translated: CASSRTSTNQETQYF.

J is TRBJ2-5 and V is TRBV5-4; 7 positions match TRBD1. V dropped 4 bases and J dropped 5; count of bases not matched to a gene: 20. Germline V gene lookup returns CDR1 SGHNT and CDR2 YYREEE (reference sequence). This CDR3 has 18 amino acids. The CDR3 nucleotides are TGTGCCAGCAGCCAGGGGGACCTTCCCGGGTCTAACTCGGAGACCCAGTACTTC. Protein sequence: CASSQGDLPGSNSETQYF.

This chain uses TRBV7-9 with TRBJ1-2; D gene ambiguous. The germline V gene encodes CDR1 SEHNR and CDR2 FQNEAQ (reference sequence). This CDR3 is 16 amino acids long. Trimming took 1 base from V and 3 from J, leaving 15 bases between them. The CDR3 DNA is TGTGCCAGCAGCTTAGACCCCACATGGAGGCACTATGGCTACACCTTC. This translates into CASSLDPTWRHYGYTF.

The chain couples TRBV20-1 to TRBJ2-3; 8 bases fit TRBD2. In germline, CDR1 is DFQATT, CDR2 SNEGSKA (reference sequence). V shed 4 bases and J 5 bases; nucleotides not matched to a gene: 5. This CDR3 has 13 residues. In nucleotides, the CDR3 is TGCAGTGCTACCGGGGGGGCGGGAGATACGCAGTATTTT. Translating it yields CSATGGAGDTQYF.

The gene calls are TRBV20-1 and TRBJ1-1, with D tentatively TRBD1 (5 bases). This CDR3 is built from 15 residues. V was shortened by 2 bases and J by 1 base, with 14 bases between the two germline ends. Per germline, CDR1 DFQATT and CDR2 SNEGSKA (reference sequence). The CDR3 nucleotides are TGCAGTGCTAGACCTGCGGGACGGACGAACACTGAAGCTTTCTTT. It encodes CSARPAGRTNTEAFF.

V usage is TRBV5-1 and J usage is TRBJ2-5; tentative D call: TRBD2 (5 bases). V lost 0 bases and J 4 bases, leaving 13 bases between the germline ends. CDR1 and CDR2 from the germline V gene are SGHRS and YFSETQ. The CDR3 has 15 amino acids. The CDR3 loop is CASSLGLRAPETQYF. DNA of the CDR3: TGCGCCAGCAGCTTGGGTCTGCGGGCCCCAGAGACCCAGTACTTC.

The rearrangement joins TRBV29-1 to TRBJ2-6, with TRBD1 as a possible D gene (6 bases). The V gene's germline CDR1 is SQVTM and CDR2 ANQGSEA. V dropped 6 bases and J dropped 4 bases, with 7 bases sitting between them. The CDR3 loop spans 12 amino acids. The CDR3 loop is CSVQGGANVLTF. The CDR3 nucleotides read TGCAGCGTGCAGGGGGGGGCCAACGTCCTGACTTTC.

The gene calls are TRBV3-1 and TRBJ2-3, with no clear D. Deletions cut 4 bases from V and 10 bases from J, with 12 bases between. Looked up from germline, CDR1 is LGHDT and CDR2 is YNNKEL (reference sequence). The CDR3 extends over 12 amino acids. The CDR3 loop reads CASSPSTFAQYF. Here the CDR3 DNA reads TGTGCCAGCAGCCCTTCGACTTTTGCGCAGTATTTT.

This sequence joins TRBV6-1 and TRBJ2-6; possible D gene TRBD2, 6 bases. The CDR3 length is 18 residues. Germline CDR1 MNHNS, CDR2 SASEGT. The V gene lost 6 bases and the J gene lost 3 bases, with 21 bases spanning the gap. DNA for the CDR3: TGTGCCAGCAGACCCCGCGGGGTAGAAGTGAGTGGGGCCAACGTCCTGACTTTC. Protein: CASRPRGVEVSGANVLTF.

The rearrangement links TRBV28 to TRBJ1-2; D not certain. V lost 2 bases, J lost 5 bases, and 21 bases lay in between. This CDR3 is built from 17 residues. CDR1 is MDHEN, CDR2 SYDVKM, per germline. DNA of the CDR3: TGTGCCAGCAGTTTACTTAAAGTCCGGATTGGTCGGTATGGCTACACCTTC. Translation gives CASSLLKVRIGRYGYTF.